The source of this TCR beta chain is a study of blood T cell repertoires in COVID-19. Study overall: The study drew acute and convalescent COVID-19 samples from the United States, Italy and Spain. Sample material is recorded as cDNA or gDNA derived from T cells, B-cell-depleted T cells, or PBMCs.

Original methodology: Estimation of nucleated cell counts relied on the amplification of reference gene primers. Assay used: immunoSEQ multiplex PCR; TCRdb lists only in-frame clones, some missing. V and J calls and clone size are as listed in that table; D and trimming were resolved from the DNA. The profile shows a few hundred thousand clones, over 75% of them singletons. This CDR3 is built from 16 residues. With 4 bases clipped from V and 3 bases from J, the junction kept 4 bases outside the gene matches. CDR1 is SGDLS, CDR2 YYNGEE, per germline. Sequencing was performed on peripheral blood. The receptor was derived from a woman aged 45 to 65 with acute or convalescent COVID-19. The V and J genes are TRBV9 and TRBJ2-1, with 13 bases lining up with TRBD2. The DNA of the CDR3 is TGTGCCAGCAGCACTAGCGGGAGGGCCGACTACAATGAGCAGTTCTTC. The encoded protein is CASSTSGRADYNEQFF.